These T cell receptor beta chains were read from a single sample in a study of blood T cell repertoires in COVID-19. Profiled with immunoSEQ multiplex PCR; TCRdb holds only in-frame clones, not every one. The top ten hold 0.7% to 1% of the sample, which has fewer than 500,000 clones, roughly 89% seen once. Input material: peripheral blood. The receptors here all came from a man in his late teens or twenties with COVID-19, enrolled during active disease. CDR3s include the opening cysteine and the closing phenylalanine or tryptophan. A D gene is named only where the DNA matches it firmly. Expanded clones are given a class, and other clones once, few, many or no size at all.

. | TRBJ2-1 | TRBV7-2 | . | TGTGCCAGCAGCTTAGATTTCGGAGCCAATGAGCAGTTCTTC | CASSLDFGANEQFF
. | TRBJ2-7 | TRBV6-1 | . | TGTGCCAGCAGTGAAGGGCTAGCCCCCTACGAGCAGTACTTC | CASSEGLAPYEQYF
TRBD1 | TRBJ2-1 | TRBV5-5 | . | TGTGCCAGCAGCTTGGCCGTCGGGACAGGGAGGGGTGAGCAGTTCTTC | CASSLAVGTGRGEQFF
TRBD2 | TRBJ2-5 | TRBV18 | . | TGTGCCAGCTCACCCCTAGTCGGGGGGCAAGAGACCCAGTACTTC | CASSPLVGGQETQYF
TRBD2 | TRBJ2-2 | TRBV9 | . | TGTGCCAGCAGCGCCCGGACTAGCGGGAGCACCGGGGAGCTGTTTTTT | CASSARTSGSTGELFF
. | TRBJ2-5 | TRBV5-8 | . | TGTGCCAGCAGCTCCGACAGCCGCATGGAGACCCAGTACTTC | CASSSDSRMETQYF
. | TRBJ2-1 | TRBV5-4 | few | TGTGCCAGCAGAGTAGACTCCTACAATGAGCAGTTCTTC | CASRVDSYNEQFF
TRBD1 | TRBJ1-2 | TRBV27 | . | TGTGCCAGCAGTTTATACAGGGGCCCTAACTATGGCTACACCTTC | CASSLYRGPNYGYTF
. | TRBJ2-7 | TRBV11-2 | few | TGTGCCAGCAGCTTAATCAATCTGGGCTTCTACGAGCAGTACTTC | CASSLINLGFYEQYF
. | TRBJ2-6 | TRBV7-3 | . | TGTGCCAGCAGCTTGAGTAGCGACGGGGGGGCCAACGTCCTGACTTTC | CASSLSSDGGANVLTF
. | TRBJ1-1 | TRBV7-9 | . | TGTGCCAGCAGGGTGACAAACACTGAAGCTTTCTTT | CASRVTNTEAFF
. | TRBJ2-1 | TRBV24-1 | . | TGTGCCACCAGTGATCCGAGGGCGGGATTTTACAATGAGCAGTTCTTC | CATSDPRAGFYNEQFF
TRBD2 | TRBJ2-5 | TRBV9 | once | TGTGCCAGCAGCGTAGGTAGCGGGACCCTGCGGGAGACCCAGTACTTC | CASSVGSGTLRETQYF
. | TRBJ1-1 | TRBV7-6 | . | TGTGCCAGCAGCTTAGGGACAGCGAACACTGAAGCTTTCTTT | CASSLGTANTEAFF
. | TRBJ2-4 | TRBV4-1 | . | TGCGCCAGCAGCCTCCAGGGGAACATTCAGTACTTC | CASSLQGNIQYF
. | TRBJ1-4 | TRBV2 | . | TGTGCCAGCAGTGAAGCGGGGGGAGGCGAAAAACTGTTTTTT | CASSEAGGGEKLFF
TRBD1 | TRBJ2-5 | TRBV5-4 | . | TGTGCCAGCAGCAAGAGACCGGGACAGACCAAAGAGACCCAGTACTTC | CASSKRPGQTKETQYF
TRBD2 | TRBJ2-1 | TRBV12-5 | . | TGTGCTAGTGGTTCCCGAGCGGGAGGGCTTTCCTACAATGAGCAGTTCTTC | CASGSRAGGLSYNEQFF
TRBD1 | TRBJ2-3 | TRBV18 | . | TGTGCCAGCTCACCACTGGGACAGGGGGCAGATACGCAGTATTTT | CASSPLGQGADTQYF
. | TRBJ2-1 | TRBV19 | . | TGTGCCAGTAGTATAGATCGAGGAACTAGCAGCTACAATGAGCAGTTCTTC | CASSIDRGTSSYNEQFF
. | TRBJ1-2 | TRBV6-6 | few | TGTGCCAGCAGTTCACCAGGGGATTCTACCTATGGCTACACCTTC | CASSSPGDSTYGYTF
TRBD2 | TRBJ2-7 | TRBV3-1/TRBV3-2 | . | TGTGCCAGCAGCCAAGATCGTGGTAGCGGGTCCCACGAGCAGTACTTC | CASSQDRGSGSHEQYF
. | TRBJ1-6 | TRBV6-1 | once | TGTGCCAGCAGTGAAGACGGGGGGTCACCCCTCCACTTT | CASSEDGGSPLHF
. | TRBJ2-5 | TRBV6-5 | . | TGTGCCAGCAGTTACTCGTGGGGGGAAGAGACCCAGTACTTC | CASSYSWGEETQYF
. | TRBJ1-2 | TRBV9 | . | TGTGCCAGCAGCGTAGAGGGGAACTATGGCTACACCTTC | CASSVEGNYGYTF
. | TRBJ2-5 | TRBV7-9 | . | TGTGCCAGCAGCTTAGCGGGGGCCAACTCGGAGACCCAGTACTTC | CASSLAGANSETQYF
TRBD1 | TRBJ1-4 | TRBV6-1 | . | TGTGCCAGCAGTGATCCGGGACAGGGTCGTTTCGAAAAACTGTTTTTT | CASSDPGQGRFEKLFF
. | TRBJ2-2 | TRBV19 | . | TGTGCCAGTAGTGCGGTGAGCACCGGGGAGCTGTTTTTT | CASSAVSTGELFF
. | TRBJ1-2 | TRBV7-9 | . | TGTGCCAGCAGCTTAGTCGGGACACAGTACTATGGCTACACCTTC | CASSLVGTQYYGYTF
. | TRBJ1-1 | TRBV6-5 | . | TGTGCCAGCAGACCCGACGGGTTTAGTGAAGCTTTCTTT | CASRPDGFSEAFF
. | TRBJ1-1 | TRBV11-3 | few | TGTGCCAGCAGCTTAGATCGGGGCACTGAAGCTTTCTTT | CASSLDRGTEAFF
. | TRBJ2-2 | TRBV6-5 | . | TGTGCCAGCAGTAGGGGCCCGAACACCGGGGAGCTGTTTTTT | CASSRGPNTGELFF
TRBD1 | TRBJ1-4 | TRBV11-1 | . | TGTGCCAGCAGCCCCCCGGGACAGGGGGAAGAAAAACTGTTTTTT | CASSPPGQGEEKLFF
. | TRBJ1-1 | TRBV15 | . | TGTGCCACCAGCTCAGGGTGGGGCAGGAAAAACACTGAAGCTTTCTTT | CATSSGWGRKNTEAFF
. | TRBJ1-1 | TRBV5-8 | . | TGTGCCAGCAGCTTGGGACACGCGAACACTGAAGCTTTCTTT | CASSLGHANTEAFF
. | TRBJ2-7 | TRBV24-1 | . | TGTGCCACCAGTGATCCGGGATGGCCGTACGAGCAGTACTTC | CATSDPGWPYEQYF
TRBD2 | TRBJ2-2 | TRBV5-1 | . | TGCGCCAGCAGCACCGGACTAGCGGGGGGGGCCGGGGAGCTGTTTTTT | CASSTGLAGGAGELFF
TRBD1 | TRBJ2-3 | TRBV12-3/TRBV12-4 | . | TGTGCCAGCAGTCCGGACAGGGGGGCCGAGTATTTT | CASSPDRGAEYF
. | TRBJ2-3 | TRBV2 | . | TGTGCCAGGTCCGACGCGGTAGCAGATACGCAGTATTTT | CARSDAVADTQYF
. | TRBJ2-3 | TRBV7-9 | . | TGTGCCAGCAGCTTAGCACCGACAAATACGCAGTATTTT | CASSLAPTNTQYF
TRBD2 | TRBJ2-7 | TRBV27 | . | TGTGCCAGCAGTTTAAAGCACCTAGCGGGCCCGACCTACGAGCAGTACTTC | CASSLKHLAGPTYEQYF
TRBD2 | TRBJ2-5 | TRBV7-9 | . | TGTGCCAGCAGGGCCCCGGGACTAGGGGAGACCCAGTACTTC | CASRAPGLGETQYF
. | TRBJ1-2 | TRBV19 | . | TGTGCCAGTACAACAGAGAACTATGGCTACACCTTC | CASTTENYGYTF
. | TRBJ1-5 | TRBV21-1 | . | TGTGCCAGCAGCACCCGGGACAGGTCTAACAATCAGCCCCAGCATTTT | CASSTRDRSNNQPQHF
TRBD1 | TRBJ2-7 | TRBV18 | . | TGTGCCAGCTCACCAGCCGGGACAGGTGGTTACGAGCAGTACTTC | CASSPAGTGGYEQYF
. | TRBJ1-6 | TRBV27 | . | TGTGCCAGCAGTTTGAACAGGGCTTCACCCCTCCACTTT | CASSLNRASPLHF
TRBD1 | TRBJ2-1 | TRBV13 | few | TGTGCCAGCAGCCCGTTAAAAGGGGGCGAGCAGTTCTTC | CASSPLKGGEQFF
TRBD2 | TRBJ2-7 | TRBV5-4 | . | TGTGCCAGCAGCTTGGGACTAGCGGGAGGGTTCTACGAGCAGTACTTC | CASSLGLAGGFYEQYF
. | TRBJ2-2 | TRBV7-9 | once | TGTGCCAGCAGCCACCTACGGGGGTCGAACACCGGGGAGCTGTTTTTT | CASSHLRGSNTGELFF
. | TRBJ2-1 | TRBV7-2 | . | TGTGCCAGCAGCTCCACCTACAGGGCTGAGCAGTTCTTC | CASSSTYRAEQFF
. | TRBJ2-3 | TRBV10-1 | . | TGCGCCAGCAGTGAGTCGTTGGCCAGCGGCCTCACAGATACGCAGTATTTT | CASSESLASGLTDTQYF